Included here is one T cell receptor (beta chain) sequence, with context. This entry is derived from a study of blood T cell repertoires in COVID-19. In the study overall: Material from acute and convalescent COVID-19 was sourced from the United States, Italy and Spain. PBMCs, B-cell-depleted T cells, or T cells were the source of the cDNA or gDNA that made up the material.

Study processing details: Cell counts per sample came from amplifying reference gene primers. Data came from immunoSEQ multiplex PCR; TCRdb stores just in-frame clones and leaves some out. The V and J calls and clone size are taken from that table; D and trimming were inferred from the DNA. In the table there are approximately 240,000 clones, 70% to 85% of which are singletons. The CDR3 sequence is 15 residues long. CDR1 and CDR2 (germline): SGHRS, YFSETQ. V was pared by 0 bases and J by 1 base, with 8 bases between. The clonotype comes from an elderly woman with active or convalescent COVID-19. The chain is built from TRBV5-1 and TRBJ1-5; maybe TRBD1 (6 bases). The specimen sequenced was peripheral blood. DNA of the CDR3: TGCGCCAGCAGCTTGGGAGGGGGAAGCAATCAGCCCCAGCATTTT. It is translated as CASSLGGGSNQPQHF. The full variable domain, in which reference TRBV5-1 and TRBJ1-5 provide the parts outside the CDR3, is KAGVTQTPRYLIKTRGQQVTLSCSPISGHRSVSWYQQTPGQGLQFLFEYFSETQRNKGNFPGRFSGRQFSNSRSEMNVSTLELGDSALYLCASSLGGGSNQPQHFGDGTRLSIL.